This T cell receptor beta chain came from a study of blood T cell repertoires in COVID-19 (dated by TCRdb to about 2020). Context from the whole study: Collaborator samples came from the United States, Italy and Spain and covered acute and convalescent phases of COVID-19. The prospective study material was composed of cDNA or gDNA derived from T cells, B-cell-depleted T cells, or PBMCs. Subjects who had been exposed to COVID-19, were actively infected with it, or had recovered from it provided the deeply sampled blood TCRbeta repertoires that made up the dataset. A freely available public database, intended as a resource for researchers studying the immune response to SARS-CoV-2, is where the repertoires were released. The samples were drawn from the first 160 participants of the ongoing ImmuneRACE study and from 1,254 subjects provided by 6 global collaborators. Nearly every sample came with metadata listing a de-identified subject ID, COVID-19 status, age in years and sex. Where available, HLA class I and class II types were obtained from metadata supplied by the sample provider rather than from assay-based typing.

TCRbeta CDR3 regions were amplified from genomic DNA using the immunoSEQ Assay, a bias-controlled multiplex PCR. The authors' pipeline ran thus. Nucleated cell counts per sample were estimated from amplification of reference gene primers within the assay. To quantify the absolute abundance of each unique TCRbeta CDR3 rearrangement, sequence reads were collapsed and filtered. Productive Simpson clonality was computed per sample as the square root of Simpson's diversity index over productive rearrangements. The table comes from immuneACCESS by way of TCRdb, which keeps in-frame sequences with V and J called. Part of the clones is missing from these tables; in studies checked, under half for an unresolved V gene and the rest for unknown reasons. V and J calls and clone size are given by that table; D and trimming were obtained from the DNA. This sample holds 250,000 to 300,000 clones; over 75% were observed only once. The top ten constitute approximately 9.9% of the sample.

V is shortened by 3 bases, J by 4 bases, and the region joining them spans 12 bases. The germline V gene specifies SGHAT as CDR1 and FQNNGV as CDR2. The CDR3 goes from the cysteine to the phenylalanine over 14 residues. Only the CDR3 DNA is retained, 42 bases long and in frame from the first base. In regard to this clone: Its antigen remains undetermined. Base qualities are not provided; no much larger clone lies one nucleotide away.

Whole blood was collected in K2EDTA tubes by collaborating institutions according to the institutions' own protocols. For TCRbeta analysis, collaborators shipped samples in one of three forms: frozen whole blood, isolated PBMCs, or DNA extracted from either of those sample types. What the work shows at the level of the full study, not this receptor alone: The quantity of clinical and demographic metadata differed by source and by participant and was supplied without curation.

The sequenced sample was peripheral blood. This TCR derives from a woman in her 70s with acute or convalescent COVID-19. The chain employs TRBV11-2 and TRBJ1-1; no D gene call is confident. The DNA is TGTGCCAGCAGCTTCGATCACGTAGCCACTGAAGCTTTCTTT. This sequence encodes CASSFDHVATEAFF.